The sequence of this T cell receptor (beta chain) was determined in a study of cytomegalovirus exposure and HLA in healthy donors. Overall study: A later analysis reported the same platform for the 90 to 150 validation repertoires and the 666 first-cohort repertoires. Whole-study results and caveats: The study flagged around 150 TCR beta chains as cytomegalovirus-associated.

In the case of this clone: What it recognizes is unknown.

The donors were members of the roughly 130-subject validation cohort (separate from the roughly 680-subject first cohort). Germline CDR1 and CDR2: ENHRY and SYGVKD. The V end lost 3 bases, the J end lost 3 bases, and 21 bases lay between the germline ends. This CDR3 comprises 17 residues. Assay used: immunoSEQ multiplex PCR; TCRdb lists only in-frame clones, some missing. Among about 220,000 clones listed, almost 90% were seen once. The sequence was collected from a woman aged 18-35 years in good health and CMV-seronegative. The source material was PBMCs. J is TRBJ2-7 and V is TRBV10-3; D may be TRBD1 (5 bases). CDR3 residues: CAISEGAGRQVYYEQYF. CDR3 coding DNA: TGTGCCATCAGTGAAGGGGCAGGTCGTCAGGTTTACTACGAGCAGTACTTC.